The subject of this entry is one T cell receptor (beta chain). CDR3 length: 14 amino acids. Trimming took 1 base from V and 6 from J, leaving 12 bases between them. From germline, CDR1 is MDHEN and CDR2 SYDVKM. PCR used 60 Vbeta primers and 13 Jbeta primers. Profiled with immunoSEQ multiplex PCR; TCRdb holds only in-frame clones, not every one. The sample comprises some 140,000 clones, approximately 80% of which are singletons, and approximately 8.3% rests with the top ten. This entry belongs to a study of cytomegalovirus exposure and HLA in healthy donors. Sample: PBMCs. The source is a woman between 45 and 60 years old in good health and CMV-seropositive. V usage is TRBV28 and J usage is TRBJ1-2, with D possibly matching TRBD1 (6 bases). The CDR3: CASSLSDRPNGYTF. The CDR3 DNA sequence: TGTGCCAGCAGTTTATCCGACAGGCCGAATGGCTACACCTTC.